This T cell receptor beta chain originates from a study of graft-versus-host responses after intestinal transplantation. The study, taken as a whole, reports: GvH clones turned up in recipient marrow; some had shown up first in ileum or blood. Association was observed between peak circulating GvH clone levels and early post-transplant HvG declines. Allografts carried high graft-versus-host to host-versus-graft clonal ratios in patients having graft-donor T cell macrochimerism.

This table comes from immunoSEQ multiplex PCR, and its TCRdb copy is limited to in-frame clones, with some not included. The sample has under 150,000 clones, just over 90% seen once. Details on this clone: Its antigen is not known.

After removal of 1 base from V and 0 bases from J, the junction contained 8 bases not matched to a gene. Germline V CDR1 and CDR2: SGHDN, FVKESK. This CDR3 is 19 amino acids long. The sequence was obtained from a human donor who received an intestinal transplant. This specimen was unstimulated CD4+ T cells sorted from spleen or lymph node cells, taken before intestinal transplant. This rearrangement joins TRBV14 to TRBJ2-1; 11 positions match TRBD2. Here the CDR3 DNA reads TGTGCCAGCAGCCAAGCTGGGGCTAGCGGGGGGAGCTCCTACAATGAGCAGTTCTTC. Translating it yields CASSQAGASGGSSYNEQFF.